This TCR beta chain was observed in a study of T cells in Graves' hyperthyroidism and ophthalmopathy (dated by TCRdb to about 2019). Some background on the complete study: Peripheral blood was sampled at the time of initial diagnosis, prior to any treatment. To identify distinguishing TCR V-J signatures, a discovery cohort of 100 or so patients was used, comprising under 45 with Graves' ophthalmopathy and 55 to 65 with stable Graves' hyperthyroidism. Thyroid tissue and blood T-cell repertoires from six Graves' hyperthyroidism patients were also compared in the study. For training and testing, the 100 or so patients in the discovery cohort were randomly divided in a 7:3 ratio. After sampling, hyperthyroidism patients received methimazole starting at 30 mg daily, and ophthalmopathy patients received high-dose intravenous methylprednisolone. Prospective prediction of ophthalmopathy was tested in an independent validation cohort of 18 to 20 hyperthyroidism patients and 15 to 17 patients who later progressed to ophthalmopathy. According to the paper, TCR Vbeta CDR3 sequencing was carried out on about 140 peripheral blood samples, which came from some 41 ophthalmopathy, some 73 hyperthyroidism and some 17 progressor patients. The paper as a whole reports these results and caveats: During validation, the model predicted progression to ophthalmopathy a median of about 6.3 months ahead of onset, with more than 55% sensitivity and 72% to 85% specificity. A model built on a 13 V-J signature distinguished ophthalmopathy from stable hyperthyroidism, reaching around 90% sensitivity and about 81% specificity in cross-validation and 80%/75% in testing. Most expanded thyroid clonotypes (frequency above 0.001) were also detected in blood, a finding suggesting that blood repertoires may reflect thyroid immune responses. No statistical method was used to set the sample size in advance, and investigators knew the group allocation.

The junction shows trimming of 4 bases on V and 1 base on J, and the gene matches do not reach 7 bases of it. From the germline V gene, CDR1 is SGHRS and CDR2 is YFSETQ. Taken from cysteine to phenylalanine, the CDR3 has 15 residues. Only CDR3 DNA is held: 45 bases, read in frame from base 1. The TCR beta CDR3 regions were amplified from the RNA transcripts. For the first round of RT-PCR on the TCR CDR3, the HTBI primer set was used together with the Qiagen OneStep RT-PCR kit. Libraries were constructed in a second round of multiplex PCR, after which size selection and purification were carried out. Paired-end sequencing of the libraries was performed with 100 bp reads on an Illumina HiSeq2000. The original methods were these. SOAPnuke was used to process the raw data, throwing out any read that contained adapters or uncalled bases, had a mean Phred below 15, or lacked an exact constant-primer or identifier match. COPE v1.2.5 was used to merge high-quality paired reads, and clonotypes were defined as unique nucleotide sequences. Clonotypes were aligned to IMGT TRBV, TRBD and TRBJ reference segments using MiTCR v1.1. Only V-J combinations with frequency above 0.0001, covering 99.2% of repertoires, were analysed. The TCS score was defined as F50 (clonal expansion) divided by E x V (chaos), with BLOSUM62-based TCRdist calculated between CDR3 peptides within each V-J. Welch's t-statistics and random forest reduced roughly 500 V-J features to 13, which were used in a naive Bayes classifier (R e1071). TCRdb itself trimmed the public reads at Q25 with fastp, ran MiXCR and retained productive beta chains. Rows with one shared CDR3 protein collapse into an entry with the most common genes and DNA. The V and J calls follow TCRdb's processing rather than the paper's. In this sample the table shows approximately 600,000 distinct CDR3 sequences, roughly 20% of which occur a single time. The ten most abundant clones make up 34% of the sample.

Ophthalmopathy patients had moderately to severely active disease, Clinical Activity Score of at least 3, NOSPECS grade of at least 4, and duration under 3 months. Exclusion was applied to patients with uncontrolled infections, other autoimmune diseases, pregnancy or lactation. Diagnoses were based on clinical symptoms, serum thyroxine and TRAb, thyroid ultrasound and orbital computed tomography. PBMCs were separated from 10 ml of fresh peripheral blood using Ficoll-Paque density gradient centrifugation. Total RNA was extracted using Trizol reagent, and RNA quality was assessed on an Agilent 2100 Bioanalyzer. In regard to this clonotype: Its antigen target is currently unknown. No quality values exist for individual bases; no much larger clone is one base distant.

This chain is built from TRBV5-1 and TRBJ2-7; 8 nucleotides in the junction match TRBD2. Sequencing was carried out using blood. This receptor was identified in a man aged 25-40 years with Graves' ophthalmopathy. The CDR3 is CASSQSGLDSYEQYF. The DNA reads as follows: TGCGCCAGCAGCCAATCGGGACTAGATTCCTACGAGCAGTACTTC.